This TCR beta chain derives from a study of blood T cell repertoires in COVID-19. Overall study: Material from acute and convalescent COVID-19 was sourced from the United States, Italy and Spain. T cells, B-cell-depleted T cells, or PBMCs supplied cDNA or gDNA.

Original processing notes: Amplification with reference gene primers provided the estimates of nucleated cell counts. Here immunoSEQ multiplex PCR was the method, and the copy in TCRdb shows in-frame clones only, minus some. V, J and clone size are taken as reported in that table, and D and trimming were inferred from the DNA itself. The sample includes about 170,000 clones, around four fifths of them seen just once. The CDR3 is 14 residues long. In germline, CDR1 is SGHRS, CDR2 YFSETQ. The ends lost 0 bases at V and 3 bases at J; junction bases unmatched: 2. V and J are TRBV5-1 and TRBJ1-1, with 7 positions matching TRBD1. The sequence was collected from a woman in her seventies who had recovered from COVID-19. The sequencing sample was made of peripheral blood. The CDR3 coding sequence is TGCGCCAGCAGCTTGGTTCAGGGGGACACTGAAGCTTTCTTT. Translated, it gives CASSLVQGDTEAFF.